What follows are 11 T cell receptor beta chains derived from one specimen sequenced in a study of T cell clones after liver transplantation. Profiling relied on immunoSEQ multiplex PCR, and the TCRdb table lists in-frame clones only, not all of them. This table holds more than 95,000 clones, 75% to 95% found once. This specimen consisted of CD4+ T cells from blood, obtained 12 months after liver transplant. These receptors originate from a human patient who received a liver transplant. The graft donor may account for some of the T cells.

The genes are TRBV27 and TRBJ2-5, with D tentatively TRBD1 (6 bases). The J call may be wrong; the DNA end is better matched by TRBJ2-7. The germline V gene has CDR1 MNHEY and CDR2 SMNVEV (reference sequence). The CDR3 contains 17 residues. DNA of the CDR3: TGTGCCAGCAGTCGCAGAGCTACGGACAGTCACACCTACGAGCAGTACTTC. Translating it yields CASSRRATDSHTYEQYF.

This clone was recorded a few times. The chain combines TRBV19 with TRBJ1-1; no definite D call. The V and J ends lost 8 bases and 3 bases respectively, with 13 bases between them. CDR3 length: 13 residues. Germline CDR1 reads LNHDA; CDR2 reads SQIVND (reference sequence). Written as DNA, the CDR3 is TGTGCCAGTTTACAAGCAGAGCACACTGAAGCTTTCTTT. Protein product: CASLQAEHTEAFF.

This chain uses TRBV7-2 with TRBJ2-1, with 9 bases lining up with TRBD2. V dropped 3 bases and J dropped 4; count of bases not matched to a gene: 7. Per the germline V gene, CDR1 is SGHTA and CDR2 is FQGNSA. The CDR3 covers 16 residues. For the CDR3, the DNA is TGTGCCAGCAGCTTCGTTTCTAGCGGGATTTACAATGAGCAGTTCTTC. Encoded protein: CASSFVSSGIYNEQFF.

The chain carries TRBV7-2 and TRBJ2-2; the D gene is possibly TRBD2 (6 bases). This CDR3 region has 16 residues. V gave up 1 base and J gave up 6 bases, with 15 bases separating them. CDR1 is SGHTA and CDR2 is FQGNSA in the germline V gene. The CDR3 spells CASSLGGMGGAGELFF. CDR3 coding DNA: TGTGCCAGCAGCTTAGGAGGCATGGGGGGTGCCGGGGAGCTGTTTTTT.

Worth noting for this clone: Other DNA sequences in this sample translate to the same CDR3. The chain couples TRBV11-2 to TRBJ2-7, with unresolved D. V was clipped by 3 bases and J by 1 base, with 10 bases between them. CDR3 length: 14 residues. Germline V gene data show CDR1 as SGHAT and CDR2 as FQNNGV. CDR3 in DNA: TGTGCCAGCAGCTTGGGAACTAAATCCTACGAGCAGTACTTC. Amino acids: CASSLGTKSYEQYF.

Comment on this clone: Other DNA variants within this sample encode the same CDR3. The chain combines TRBV18 with TRBJ2-7; 8 bases align to TRBD1. The junction had 8 bases not matched to a gene; V was cut back by 3 bases and J by 4 bases. Germline V CDR1 and CDR2: KGHSH, LQKENI. This CDR3 is built from 15 residues. The chain's CDR3 is CASSPSGTGDYEQYF. CDR3 nucleotides: TGTGCCAGCTCACCTTCCGGGACAGGAGATTACGAGCAGTACTTC.

The chain employs TRBV2 and TRBJ1-5; a possible D gene is TRBD1 (6 bases). V lost 5 bases and J lost 2, with 13 bases in between. Germline V CDR1 and CDR2: SNHLY, FYNNEI. This CDR3 contains 15 residues. The CDR3 bases are TGTGCCAGCAGTCCCCGGGCAGGGGGCAATCAGCCCCAGCATTTT. As protein: CASSPRAGGNQPQHF.

The gene calls are TRBV7-2 and TRBJ2-1; 11 nucleotides line up with TRBD2. CDR1 and CDR2 (germline): SGHTA, FQGNSA. Trimming removed 5 bases from V and 3 bases from J; junction bases left unmatched: 3. The CDR3 runs 15 residues. CDR3 loop: CASSRGTSGYNEQFF. The CDR3 DNA reads TGTGCCAGCAGCCGCGGGACTAGCGGCTACAATGAGCAGTTCTTC.

CDR3 region: CSVGLHYEQYF. DNA of the CDR3: TGCAGCGTTGGGCTGCACTACGAGCAGTACTTC. The chain uses TRBV29-1 and TRBJ2-7; D gene ambiguous. V dropped 4 bases and J dropped 3 bases, with 7 bases sitting between them. Germline V gives CDR1 SQVTM, CDR2 ANQGSEA. This CDR3 is built from 11 residues.

This clone was observed a single time. The rearrangement uses TRBV7-2 and TRBJ1-2; D gene ambiguous. V was shortened by 3 bases and J by 4 bases, with 12 bases between the two germline ends. The CDR3 runs to 14 residues. Germline lookup yields CDR1 SGHTA and CDR2 FQGNSA. In DNA, the CDR3 is TGTGCCAGCAGCTTCGGGCGGGGAGGCTATGGCTACACCTTC. Its protein is CASSFGRGGYGYTF.

The chain uses TRBV10-3 and TRBJ1-4; no definite D call. CDR1 and CDR2 (germline): ENHRY, SYGVKD. V was cut by 0 bases and J by 6 bases, with 2 bases left in between. The CDR3 is 12 residues long. The CDR3 region has the DNA TGTGCCATCAGTGAGTCTGATGAAAAACTGTTTTTT. Amino acids: CAISESDEKLFF.